The rows below give T cell receptor beta chains drawn from one sample of a study of response to subunit inactivated influenza vaccine. TCRdb independently ran MiXCR on the RT-PCR reads; one entry per CDR3 protein. Among 500,000 or so distinct CDR3 sequences, around 9.9% were seen once, and the ten largest hold 9.5% to 15%. The specimen comprised PBMCs from blood, sampled more than 35 days after vaccination. These receptors were collected from a man aged 45-60 years who received an inactivated influenza vaccine. Both conserved end residues are part of each CDR3. Only some rows state a clone size, as once, few, many or a class for expanded clones.

CASSSGQGLGYTF | TRBJ1-2 | TRBV7-2 | few
CASSVSGFYYGYTF | TRBJ1-2 | TRBV7-9 | many
CASSQDRRVAGNEQFF | TRBJ2-1 | TRBV3-1 | -
CASSWNRGHEQYF | TRBJ2-7 | TRBV5-4 | -
CASSPTSGIGLGFYNEQFF | TRBJ2-1 | TRBV11-1 | -
CASSQAAGLAGGGTQYF | TRBJ2-3 | TRBV4-1 | few
CASSIGRFNTEAFF | TRBJ1-1 | TRBV19 | -
CASSFAGQRDTQYF | TRBJ2-3 | TRBV5-1 | -
CASSPSAPGTEAFF | TRBJ1-1 | TRBV7-9 | many
CSARLQGHTDTQYF | TRBJ2-3 | TRBV29-1 | -
CASSVTGGVGANVLTF | TRBJ2-6 | TRBV5-1 | few
CASRTAGTFYEQYF | TRBJ2-7 | TRBV12-3/TRBV12-4 | few
CASSGKGGRQPQHF | TRBJ1-5 | TRBV6-1 | -
CASSVSRWYEQYF | TRBJ2-7 | TRBV12-3/TRBV12-4 | -
CATSRRPPTGHPRNEQFF | TRBJ2-1 | TRBV15 | -
CASSPLRISYEQYF | TRBJ2-7 | TRBV7-2 | -
CASSQGDRDPNGYTF | TRBJ1-2 | TRBV4-3 | -
CSVEDRDRGFPDTQYF | TRBJ2-3 | TRBV29-1 | many
CSVEYQGTASYEQYF | TRBJ2-7 | TRBV29-1 | few